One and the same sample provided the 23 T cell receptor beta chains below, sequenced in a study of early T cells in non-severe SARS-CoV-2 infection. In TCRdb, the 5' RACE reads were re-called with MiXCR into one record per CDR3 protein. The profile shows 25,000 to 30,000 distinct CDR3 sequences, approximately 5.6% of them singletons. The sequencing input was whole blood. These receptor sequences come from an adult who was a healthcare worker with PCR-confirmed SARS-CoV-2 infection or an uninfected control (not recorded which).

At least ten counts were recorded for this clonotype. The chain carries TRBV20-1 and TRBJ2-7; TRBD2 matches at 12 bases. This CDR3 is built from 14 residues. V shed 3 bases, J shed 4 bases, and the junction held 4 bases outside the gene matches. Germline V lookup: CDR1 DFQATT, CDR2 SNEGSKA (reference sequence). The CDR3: CSARATSGGYEQYF. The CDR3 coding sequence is TGCAGTGCTAGGGCCACTAGCGGGGGGTACGAGCAGTACTTC.

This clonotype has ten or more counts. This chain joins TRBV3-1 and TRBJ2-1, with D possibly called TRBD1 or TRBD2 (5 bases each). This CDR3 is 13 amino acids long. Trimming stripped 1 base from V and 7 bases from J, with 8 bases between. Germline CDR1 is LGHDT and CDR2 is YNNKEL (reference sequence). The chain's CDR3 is CASSQVRGNEQFF. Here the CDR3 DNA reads TGTGCCAGCAGCCAAGTGAGGGGTAATGAGCAGTTCTTC.

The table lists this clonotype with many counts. CDR3 in DNA: TGCGCCAGCAGCTTGGCCACCGGTAGCGGGACCTACAATGAGCAGTTCTTC. This sequence encodes CASSLATGSGTYNEQFF. The chain has TRBV5-1 and TRBJ2-1; TRBD2 matches 8 bases. Trimming at V came to 0 bases and at J to 2 bases, leaving 7 bases not matched to a gene. The CDR3 is 17 residues long. Per the germline V gene, CDR1 is SGHRS and CDR2 is YFSETQ. Together with reference TRBV5-1 and TRBJ2-1, the CDR3 gives the full variable domain: KAGVTQTPRYLIKTRGQQVTLSCSPISGHRSVSWYQQTPGQGLQFLFEYFSETQRNKGNFPGRFSGRQFSNSRSEMNVSTLELGDSALYLCASSLATGSGTYNEQFFGPGTRLTVL.

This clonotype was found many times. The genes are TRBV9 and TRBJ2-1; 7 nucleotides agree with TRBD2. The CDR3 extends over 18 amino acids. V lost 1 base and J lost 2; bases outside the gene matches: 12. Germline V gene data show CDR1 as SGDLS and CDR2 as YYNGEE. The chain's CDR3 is CASSVSGGAPHPYNEQFF. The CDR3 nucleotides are TGTGCCAGCAGCGTATCGGGGGGAGCTCCACACCCCTACAATGAGCAGTTCTTC.

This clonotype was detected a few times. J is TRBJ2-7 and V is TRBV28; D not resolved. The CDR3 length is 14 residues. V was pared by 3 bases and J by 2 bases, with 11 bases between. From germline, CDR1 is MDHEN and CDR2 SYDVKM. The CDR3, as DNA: TGTGCCAGCAGTTTTCTCGGCGGAACCTACGAGCAGTACTTC. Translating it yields CASSFLGGTYEQYF.

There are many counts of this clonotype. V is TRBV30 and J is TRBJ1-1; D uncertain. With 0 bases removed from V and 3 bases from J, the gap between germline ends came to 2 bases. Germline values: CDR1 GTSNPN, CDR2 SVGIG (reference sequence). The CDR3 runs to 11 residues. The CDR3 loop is CAWSVDTEAFF. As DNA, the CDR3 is TGTGCCTGGAGTGTGGACACTGAAGCTTTCTTT.

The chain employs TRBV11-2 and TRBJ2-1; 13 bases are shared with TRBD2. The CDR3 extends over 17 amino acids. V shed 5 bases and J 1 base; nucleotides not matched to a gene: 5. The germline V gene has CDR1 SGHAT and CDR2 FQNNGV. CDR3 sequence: CASSTWTSGSSYNEQFF. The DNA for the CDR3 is TGTGCCAGCAGCACCTGGACTAGCGGGAGTTCCTACAATGAGCAGTTCTTC.

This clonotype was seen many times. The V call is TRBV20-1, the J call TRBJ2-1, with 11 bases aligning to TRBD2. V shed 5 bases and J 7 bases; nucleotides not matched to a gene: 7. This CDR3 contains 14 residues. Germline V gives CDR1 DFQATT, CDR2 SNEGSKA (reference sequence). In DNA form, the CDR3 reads TGCAGTGCTCGGCCGGGACTAGCGGAGAATGAGCAGTTCTTC. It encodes CSARPGLAENEQFF.

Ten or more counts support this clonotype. The CDR3 region has the DNA TGTGCCAGCAGCGGGACAGGGAGGCATCAGCCCCAGCATTTT. Translation: CASSGTGRHQPQHF. The J gene is TRBJ1-5, the V gene TRBV6-5; 9 bases map to TRBD1. V was clipped by 6 bases and J by 5 bases; unmatched bases: 5. Germline CDR1 is MNHEY and CDR2 is SVGAGI. The CDR3 covers 14 residues.

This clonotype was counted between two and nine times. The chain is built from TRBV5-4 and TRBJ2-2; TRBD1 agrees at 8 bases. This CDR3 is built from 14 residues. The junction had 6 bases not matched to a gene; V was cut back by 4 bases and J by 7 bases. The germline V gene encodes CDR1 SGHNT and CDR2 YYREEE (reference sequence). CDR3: CASSPQGANGELFF. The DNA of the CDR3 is TGTGCCAGCAGCCCCCAGGGGGCAAACGGGGAGCTGTTTTTT.

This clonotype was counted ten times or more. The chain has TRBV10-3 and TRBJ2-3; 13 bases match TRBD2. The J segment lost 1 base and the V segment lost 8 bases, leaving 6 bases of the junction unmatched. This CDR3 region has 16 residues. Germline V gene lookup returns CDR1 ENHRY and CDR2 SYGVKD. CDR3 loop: CAIQRTSGSRTDTQYF. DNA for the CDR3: TGTGCCATCCAGCGGACTAGCGGGAGTCGCACAGATACGCAGTATTTT.

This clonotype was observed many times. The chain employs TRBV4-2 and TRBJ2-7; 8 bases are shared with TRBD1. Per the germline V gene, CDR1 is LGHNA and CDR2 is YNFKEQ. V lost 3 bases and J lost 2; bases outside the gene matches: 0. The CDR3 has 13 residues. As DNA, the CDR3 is TGTGCCAGCAGCCAGGACAGGGCCTACGAGCAGTACTTC. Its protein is CASSQDRAYEQYF.

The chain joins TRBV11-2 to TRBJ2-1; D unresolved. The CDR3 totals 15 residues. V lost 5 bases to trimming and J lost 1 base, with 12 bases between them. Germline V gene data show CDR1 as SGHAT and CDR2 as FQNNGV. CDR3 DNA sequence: TGTGCCAGCAGCCCCGACGGCTATTCCTACAATGAGCAGTTCTTC. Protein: CASSPDGYSYNEQFF.

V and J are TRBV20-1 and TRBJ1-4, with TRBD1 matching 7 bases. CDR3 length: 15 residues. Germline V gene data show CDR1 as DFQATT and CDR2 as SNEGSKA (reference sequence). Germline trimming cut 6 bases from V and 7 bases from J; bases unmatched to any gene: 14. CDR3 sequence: CSATTEGAEVEKLFF. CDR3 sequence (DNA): TGCAGTGCAACGACAGAGGGGGCGGAGGTTGAAAAACTGTTTTTT.

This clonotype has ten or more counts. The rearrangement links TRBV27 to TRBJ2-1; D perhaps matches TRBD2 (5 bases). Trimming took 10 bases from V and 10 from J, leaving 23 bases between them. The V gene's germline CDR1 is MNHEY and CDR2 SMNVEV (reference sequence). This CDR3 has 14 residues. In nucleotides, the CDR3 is TGTGCCACCTCTTCCGGGAACGGAGTTGGGGAGCAGTTCTTC. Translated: CATSSGNGVGEQFF.

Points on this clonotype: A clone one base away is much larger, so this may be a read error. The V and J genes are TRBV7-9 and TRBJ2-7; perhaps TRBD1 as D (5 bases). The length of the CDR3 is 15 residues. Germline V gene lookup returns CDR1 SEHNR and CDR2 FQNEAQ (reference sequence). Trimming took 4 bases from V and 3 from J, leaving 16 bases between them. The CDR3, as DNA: TGTGCCAGCAGCTCAGACAGTGGGCCCCACTACGAGCAGTACTTC. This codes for CASSSDSGPHYEQYF.

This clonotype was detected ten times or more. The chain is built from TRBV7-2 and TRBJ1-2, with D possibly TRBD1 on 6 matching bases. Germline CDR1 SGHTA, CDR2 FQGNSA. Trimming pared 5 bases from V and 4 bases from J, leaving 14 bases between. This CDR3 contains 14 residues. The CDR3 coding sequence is TGTGCCAGCAGCCTCCGGGGGGCGAGCTATGGCTACACCTTC. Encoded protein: CASSLRGASYGYTF.

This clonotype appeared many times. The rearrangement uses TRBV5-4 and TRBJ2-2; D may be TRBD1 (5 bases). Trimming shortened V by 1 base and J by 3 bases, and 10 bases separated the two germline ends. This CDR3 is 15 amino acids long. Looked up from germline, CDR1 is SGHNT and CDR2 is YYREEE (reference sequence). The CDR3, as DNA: TGTGCCAGCAGCTTGAGTCAGGGTTACACCGGGGAGCTGTTTTTT. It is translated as CASSLSQGYTGELFF. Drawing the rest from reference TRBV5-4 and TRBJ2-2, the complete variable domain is ETGVTQSPTHLIKTRGQQVTLRCSSQSGHNTVSWYQQALGQGPQFIFQYYREEENGRGNFPPRFSGLQFPNYSSELNVNALELDDSALYLCASSLSQGYTGELFFGEGSRLTVL.

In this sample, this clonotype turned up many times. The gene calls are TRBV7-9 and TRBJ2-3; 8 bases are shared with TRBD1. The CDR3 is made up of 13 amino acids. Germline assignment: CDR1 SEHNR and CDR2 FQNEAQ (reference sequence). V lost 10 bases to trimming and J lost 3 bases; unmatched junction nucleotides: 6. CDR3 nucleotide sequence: TGTGCCACTACAGGGGGGCGAACAGATACGCAGTATTTT. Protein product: CATTGGRTDTQYF.

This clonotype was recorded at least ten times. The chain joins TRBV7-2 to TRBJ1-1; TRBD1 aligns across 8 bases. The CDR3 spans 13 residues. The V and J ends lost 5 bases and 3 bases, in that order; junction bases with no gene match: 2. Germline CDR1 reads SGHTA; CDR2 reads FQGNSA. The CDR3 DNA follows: TGTGCCAGCAGCCCGGACAGGGACACTGAAGCTTTCTTT. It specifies CASSPDRDTEAFF.

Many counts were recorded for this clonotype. DNA of the CDR3: TGTGCCTGGAAGGACCCTAATGTTTACGAGCAGTACTTC. Its protein product is CAWKDPNVYEQYF. V and J are TRBV30 and TRBJ2-7, with unresolved D. CDR1 GTSNPN and CDR2 SVGIG come from the germline V gene (reference sequence). V was shortened by 4 bases and J by 4 bases, with 14 bases between the two germline ends. This CDR3 contains 13 residues.

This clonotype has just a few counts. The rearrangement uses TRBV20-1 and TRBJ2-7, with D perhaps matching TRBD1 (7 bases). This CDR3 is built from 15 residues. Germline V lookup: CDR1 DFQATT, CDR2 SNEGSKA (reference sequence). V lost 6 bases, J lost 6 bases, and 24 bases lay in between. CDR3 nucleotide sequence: TGCAGTGCAAAACCGGTGCGGGGACAGTCTATCGAGCAGTACTTC. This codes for CSAKPVRGQSIEQYF.

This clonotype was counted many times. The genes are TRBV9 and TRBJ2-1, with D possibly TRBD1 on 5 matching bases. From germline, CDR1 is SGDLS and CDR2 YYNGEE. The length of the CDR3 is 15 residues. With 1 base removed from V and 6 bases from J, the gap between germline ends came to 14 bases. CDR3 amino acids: CASSVLGVRRNEQFF. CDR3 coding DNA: TGTGCCAGCAGCGTACTAGGGGTTCGTCGCAATGAGCAGTTCTTC.